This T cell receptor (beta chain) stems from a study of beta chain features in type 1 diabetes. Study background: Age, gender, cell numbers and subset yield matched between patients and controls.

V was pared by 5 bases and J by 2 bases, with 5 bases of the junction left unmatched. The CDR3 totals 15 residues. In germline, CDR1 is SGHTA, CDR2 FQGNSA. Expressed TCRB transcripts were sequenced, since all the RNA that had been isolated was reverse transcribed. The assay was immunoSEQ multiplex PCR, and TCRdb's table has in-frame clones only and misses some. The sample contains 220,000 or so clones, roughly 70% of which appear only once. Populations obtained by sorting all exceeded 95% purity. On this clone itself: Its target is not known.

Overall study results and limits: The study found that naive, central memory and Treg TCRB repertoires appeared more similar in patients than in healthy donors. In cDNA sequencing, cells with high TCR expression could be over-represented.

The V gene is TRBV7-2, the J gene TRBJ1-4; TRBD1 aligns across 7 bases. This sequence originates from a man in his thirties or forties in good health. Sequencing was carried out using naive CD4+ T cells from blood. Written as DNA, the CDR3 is TGTGCCAGCAGCCCCAGGGGGAGGACTAATGAAAAACTGTTTTTT. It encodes CASSPRGRTNEKLFF.